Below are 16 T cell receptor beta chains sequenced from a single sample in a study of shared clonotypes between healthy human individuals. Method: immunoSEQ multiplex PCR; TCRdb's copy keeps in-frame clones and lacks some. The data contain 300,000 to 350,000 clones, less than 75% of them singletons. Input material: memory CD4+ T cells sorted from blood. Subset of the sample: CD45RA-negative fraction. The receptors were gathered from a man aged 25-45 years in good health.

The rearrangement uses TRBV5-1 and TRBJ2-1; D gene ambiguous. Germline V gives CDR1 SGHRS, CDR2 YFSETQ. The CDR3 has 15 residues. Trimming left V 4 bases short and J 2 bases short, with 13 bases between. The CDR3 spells CASSNEPGTYNEQFF. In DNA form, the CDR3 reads TGCGCCAGCAGCAATGAGCCAGGCACCTACAATGAGCAGTTCTTC.

CDR3 protein: CASRHRTNLNTGELFF. In DNA form, the CDR3 reads TGTGCCAGCAGGCACAGGACAAACCTGAACACCGGGGAGCTGTTTTTT. The chain couples TRBV25-1 to TRBJ2-2, with a tentative D call TRBD1 (5 bases). The ends were cut back, 6 bases at V and 1 base at J, with 15 bases in the middle. The CDR3 spans 16 residues. Germline CDR1 reads MGHDK; CDR2 reads SYGVNS.

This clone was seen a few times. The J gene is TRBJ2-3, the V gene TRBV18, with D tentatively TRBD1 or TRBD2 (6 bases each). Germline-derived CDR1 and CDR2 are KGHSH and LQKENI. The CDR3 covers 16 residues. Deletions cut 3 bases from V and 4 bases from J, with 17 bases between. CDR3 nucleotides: TGTGCCAGCTCACCGGGGGCGGGACTGTTCGCAGATACGCAGTATTTT. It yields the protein CASSPGAGLFADTQYF.

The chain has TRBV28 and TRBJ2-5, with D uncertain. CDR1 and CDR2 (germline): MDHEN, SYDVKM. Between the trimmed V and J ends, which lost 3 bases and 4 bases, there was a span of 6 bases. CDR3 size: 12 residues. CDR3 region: CASSFVSETQYF. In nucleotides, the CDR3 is TGTGCCAGCAGTTTTGTGTCAGAGACCCAGTACTTC. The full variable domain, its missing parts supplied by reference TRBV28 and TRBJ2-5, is DVKVTQSSRYLVKRTGEKVFLECVQDMDHENMFWYRQDPGLGLRLIYFSYDVKMKEKGDIPEGYSVSREKKERFSLILESASTNQTSMYLCASSFVSETQYFGPGTRLLVL.

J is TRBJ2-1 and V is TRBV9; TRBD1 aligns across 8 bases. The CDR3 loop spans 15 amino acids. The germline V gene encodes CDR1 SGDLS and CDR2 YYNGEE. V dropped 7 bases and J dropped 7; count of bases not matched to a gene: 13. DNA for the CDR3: TGTGCCAGCGGGCGTCAGGGACAGGAGTTGAATGAGCAGTTCTTC. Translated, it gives CASGRQGQELNEQFF.

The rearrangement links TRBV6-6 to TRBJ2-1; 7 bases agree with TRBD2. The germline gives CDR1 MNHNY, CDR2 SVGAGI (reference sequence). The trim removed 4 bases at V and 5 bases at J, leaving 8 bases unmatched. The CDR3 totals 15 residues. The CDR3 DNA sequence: TGTGCCAGCAGTTTACGGGCGGGAGTTAACAATGAGCAGTTCTTC. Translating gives CASSLRAGVNNEQFF.

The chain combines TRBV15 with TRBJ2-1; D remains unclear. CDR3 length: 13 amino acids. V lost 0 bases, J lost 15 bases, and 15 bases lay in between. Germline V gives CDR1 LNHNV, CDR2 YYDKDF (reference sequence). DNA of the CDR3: TGTGCCACCAGCAGAGATATCGAGTCCTCTTCGTTCTTC. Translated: CATSRDIESSSFF.

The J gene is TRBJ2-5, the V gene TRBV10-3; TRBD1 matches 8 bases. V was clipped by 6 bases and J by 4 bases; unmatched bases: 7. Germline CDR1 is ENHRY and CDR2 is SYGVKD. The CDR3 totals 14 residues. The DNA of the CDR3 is TGTGCCATCAGCCCCGACAGGGGCGGAGAGACCCAGTACTTC. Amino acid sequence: CAISPDRGGETQYF.

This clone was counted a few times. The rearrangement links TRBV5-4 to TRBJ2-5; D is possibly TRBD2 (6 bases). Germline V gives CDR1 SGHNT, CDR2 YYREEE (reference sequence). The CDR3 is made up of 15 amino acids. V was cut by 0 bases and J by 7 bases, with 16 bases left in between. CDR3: CASSLVRGNSGTQYF. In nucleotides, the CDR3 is TGTGCCAGCAGCTTGGTACGGGGGAACTCGGGGACCCAGTACTTC.

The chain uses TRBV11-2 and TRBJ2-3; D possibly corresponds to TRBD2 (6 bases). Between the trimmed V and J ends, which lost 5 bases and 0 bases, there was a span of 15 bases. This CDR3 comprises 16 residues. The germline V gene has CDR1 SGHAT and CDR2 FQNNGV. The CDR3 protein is CASSQLGLASTDTQYF. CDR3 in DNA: TGTGCCAGCAGCCAGTTGGGTCTAGCGAGCACAGATACGCAGTATTTT. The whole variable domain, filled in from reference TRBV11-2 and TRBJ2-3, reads EAGVAQSPRYKIIEKRQSVAFWCNPISGHATLYWYQQILGQGPKLLIQFQNNGVVDDSQLPKDRFSAERLKGVDSTLKIQPAKLEDSAVYLCASSQLGLASTDTQYFGPGTRLTVL.

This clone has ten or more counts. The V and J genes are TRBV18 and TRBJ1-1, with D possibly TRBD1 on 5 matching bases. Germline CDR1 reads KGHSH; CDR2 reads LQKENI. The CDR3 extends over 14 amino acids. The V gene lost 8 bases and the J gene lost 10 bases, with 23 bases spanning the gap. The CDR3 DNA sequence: TGTGCCAGCACCCTAGATGGGGGGTTGAGGAGAGCTTTCTTT. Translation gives CASTLDGGLRRAFF.

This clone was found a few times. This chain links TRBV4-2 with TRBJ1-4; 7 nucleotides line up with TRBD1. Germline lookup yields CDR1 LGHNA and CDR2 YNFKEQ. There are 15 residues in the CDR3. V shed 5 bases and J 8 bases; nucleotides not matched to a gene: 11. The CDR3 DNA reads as TGTGCCAGCAGCTCCAAGTGGCAGGGGGTGGAAAAACTGTTTTTT. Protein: CASSSKWQGVEKLFF.

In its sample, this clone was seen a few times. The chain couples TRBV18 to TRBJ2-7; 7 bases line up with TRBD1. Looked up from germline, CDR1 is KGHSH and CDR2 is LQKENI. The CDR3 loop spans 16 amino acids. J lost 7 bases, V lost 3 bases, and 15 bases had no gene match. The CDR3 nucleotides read TGTGCCAGCTCACCTCAAGGACAGGCCGGTGTTAGGGAGCAGTACTTC. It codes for CASSPQGQAGVREQYF.

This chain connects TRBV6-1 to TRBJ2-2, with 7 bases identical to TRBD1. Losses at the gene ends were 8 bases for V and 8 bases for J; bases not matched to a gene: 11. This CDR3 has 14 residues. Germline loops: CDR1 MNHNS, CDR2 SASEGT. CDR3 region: CASFRDSGMGELFF. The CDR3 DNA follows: TGTGCCAGCTTCCGGGACAGTGGGATGGGGGAGCTGTTTTTT.

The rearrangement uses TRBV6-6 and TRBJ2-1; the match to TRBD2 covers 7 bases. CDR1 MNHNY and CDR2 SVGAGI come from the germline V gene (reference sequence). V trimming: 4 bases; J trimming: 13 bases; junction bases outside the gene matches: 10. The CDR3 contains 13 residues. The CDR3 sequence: CASSSSAGRDQFF. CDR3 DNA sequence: TGTGCCAGCAGTTCCTCGGCAGGGAGGGACCAGTTCTTC.

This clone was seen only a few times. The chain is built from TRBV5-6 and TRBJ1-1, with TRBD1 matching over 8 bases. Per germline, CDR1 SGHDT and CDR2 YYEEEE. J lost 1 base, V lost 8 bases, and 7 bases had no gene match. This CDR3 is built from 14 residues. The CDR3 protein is CASRRTGRNTEAFF. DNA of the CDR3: TGTGCCAGTAGGAGGACAGGGAGGAACACTGAAGCTTTCTTT.